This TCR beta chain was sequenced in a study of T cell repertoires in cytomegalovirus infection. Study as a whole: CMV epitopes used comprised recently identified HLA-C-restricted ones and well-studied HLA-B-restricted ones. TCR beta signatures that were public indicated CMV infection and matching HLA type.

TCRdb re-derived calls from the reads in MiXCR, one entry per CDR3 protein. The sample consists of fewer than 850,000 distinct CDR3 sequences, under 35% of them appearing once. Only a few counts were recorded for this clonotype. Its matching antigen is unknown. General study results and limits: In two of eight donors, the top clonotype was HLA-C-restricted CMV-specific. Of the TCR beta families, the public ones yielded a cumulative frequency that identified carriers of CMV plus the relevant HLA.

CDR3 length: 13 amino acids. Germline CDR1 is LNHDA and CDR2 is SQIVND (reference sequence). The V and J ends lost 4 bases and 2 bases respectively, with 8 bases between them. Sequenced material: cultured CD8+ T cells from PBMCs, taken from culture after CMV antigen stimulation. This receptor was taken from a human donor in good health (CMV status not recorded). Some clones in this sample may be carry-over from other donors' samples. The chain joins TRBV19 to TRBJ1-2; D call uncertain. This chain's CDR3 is CASSRQKNYGYTF. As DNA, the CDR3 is TGTGCCAGTAGTAGGCAGAAGAACTATGGCTACACCTTC.